This TCR beta chain was obtained from a study of T cells in Graves' hyperthyroidism and ophthalmopathy. At least ten counts were recorded for this clonotype. The antigen is undetermined. The V segment lost 5 bases and the J segment 0 bases; nucleotides outside the gene matches: 6. CDR1 and CDR2 (germline): SEHNR, FQNEAQ (reference sequence). The CDR3 has 15 amino acids. Lactation, pregnancy, other autoimmune disease or uncontrolled infection excluded patients. Study results and limitations: Classification by a 13 V-J model distinguished ophthalmopathy from stable hyperthyroidism.

It was RNA transcripts that yielded the amplified TCR beta CDR3 regions. An initial round of RT-PCR targeting the TCR CDR3 relied on the HTBI primer set. Via MiXCR, TCRdb re-called the multiplex PCR reads, giving one row per CDR3 protein. The profile shows hundreds of thousands of distinct CDR3 sequences, 11% to 15% of them singletons. This clonotype originated in a woman aged 18-29 years with Graves' hyperthyroidism. The chain joins TRBV7-9 to TRBJ2-7; 8 bases are a match to TRBD2. The sample consisted of blood. This CDR3 reads CASSAIAGPSYEQYF. The CDR3, as DNA: TGTGCCAGCAGCGCTATAGCGGGACCCTCCTACGAGCAGTACTTC. Drawing the rest from reference TRBV7-9 and TRBJ2-7, the complete variable domain is DTGVSQNPRHKITKRGQNVTFRCDPISEHNRLYWYRQTLGQGPEFLTYFQNEAQLEKSRLLSDRFSAERPKGSFSTLEIQRTEQGDSAMYLCASSAIAGPSYEQYFGPGTRLTVT.